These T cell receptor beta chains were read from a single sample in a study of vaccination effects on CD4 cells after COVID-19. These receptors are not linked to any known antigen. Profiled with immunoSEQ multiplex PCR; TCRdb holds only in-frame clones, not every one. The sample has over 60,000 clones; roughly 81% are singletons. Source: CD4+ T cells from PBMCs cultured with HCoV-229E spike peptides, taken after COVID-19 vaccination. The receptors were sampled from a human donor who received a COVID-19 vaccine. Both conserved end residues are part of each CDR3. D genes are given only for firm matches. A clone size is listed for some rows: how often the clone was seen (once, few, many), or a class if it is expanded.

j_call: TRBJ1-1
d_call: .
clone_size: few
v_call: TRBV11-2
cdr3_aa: CASSLRSEGDTEAFF
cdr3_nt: TGTGCCAGCAGCTTAAGGTCAGAAGGGGACACTGAAGCTTTCTTT

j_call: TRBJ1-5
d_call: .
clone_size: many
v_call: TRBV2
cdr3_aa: CASSENPNQPQHF
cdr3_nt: TGTGCCAGCAGTGAAAACCCCAATCAGCCCCAGCATTTT

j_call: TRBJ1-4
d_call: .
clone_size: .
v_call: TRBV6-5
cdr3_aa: CASTYQYEKLFF
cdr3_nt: TGTGCCAGCACTTACCAGTATGAAAAACTGTTTTTT

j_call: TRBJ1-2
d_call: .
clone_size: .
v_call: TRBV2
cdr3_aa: CASRIRDGANYGYTF
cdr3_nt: TGTGCCAGCAGAATCCGGGACGGAGCCAACTATGGCTACACCTTC

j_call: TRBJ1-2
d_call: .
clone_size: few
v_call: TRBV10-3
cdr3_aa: CAISERQGYGYTF
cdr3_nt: TGTGCCATCAGTGAGCGGCAGGGCTATGGCTACACCTTC

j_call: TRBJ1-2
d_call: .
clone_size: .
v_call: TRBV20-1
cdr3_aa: CSASNSFTRGYTF
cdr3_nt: TGCAGTGCTAGTAACAGCTTCACGAGGGGCTACACCTTC

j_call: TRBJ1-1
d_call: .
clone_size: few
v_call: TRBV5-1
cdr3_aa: CASSFYQGLDTEAFF
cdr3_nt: TGCGCCAGCAGCTTCTACCAGGGACTGGACACTGAAGCTTTCTTT

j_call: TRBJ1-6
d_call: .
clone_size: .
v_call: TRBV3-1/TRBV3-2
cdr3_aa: CASSPGSFRTLHF
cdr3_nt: TGTGCCAGCAGCCCAGGGAGTTTCAGGACCCTCCACTTT

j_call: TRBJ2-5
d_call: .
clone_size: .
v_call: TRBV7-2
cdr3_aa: CASSLGQPQETQYF
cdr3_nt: TGTGCCAGCAGCTTAGGACAGCCTCAAGAGACCCAGTACTTC

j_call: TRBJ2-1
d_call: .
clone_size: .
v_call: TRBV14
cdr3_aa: CASSQFYRDNEQFF
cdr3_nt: TGTGCCAGCAGCCAATTCTACAGGGACAATGAGCAGTTCTTC

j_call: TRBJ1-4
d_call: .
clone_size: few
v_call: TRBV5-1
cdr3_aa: CASSLGTGLTNEKLFF
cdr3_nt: TGCGCCAGCAGCTTGGGAACAGGGTTGACTAATGAAAAACTGTTTTTT

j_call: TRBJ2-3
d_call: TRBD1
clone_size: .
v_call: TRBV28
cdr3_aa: CASSFGRAGGADTQYF
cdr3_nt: TGTGCCAGCAGTTTCGGTCGAGCAGGGGGCGCGGATACGCAGTATTTT

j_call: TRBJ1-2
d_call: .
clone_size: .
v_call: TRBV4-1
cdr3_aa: CASSHFGKTGPTTGYTF
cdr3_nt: TGCGCCAGCAGCCATTTCGGTAAAACCGGGCCTACCACTGGCTACACCTTC

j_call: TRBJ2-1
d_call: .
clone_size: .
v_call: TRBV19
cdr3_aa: CASSIVGAGEQFF
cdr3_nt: TGTGCCAGTAGTATAGTAGGGGCCGGAGAGCAGTTCTTC

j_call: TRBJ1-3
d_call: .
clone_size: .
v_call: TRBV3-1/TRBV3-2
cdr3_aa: CASSQAQAGNTIYF
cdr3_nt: TGTGCCAGCAGCCAAGCCCAGGCAGGAAACACCATATATTTT

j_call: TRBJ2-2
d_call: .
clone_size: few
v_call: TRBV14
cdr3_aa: CASSQSNTGELFF
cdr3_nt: TGTGCCAGCAGCCAATCGAACACCGGGGAGCTGTTTTTT

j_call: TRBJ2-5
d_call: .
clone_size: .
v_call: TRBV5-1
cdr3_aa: CASSFTPGEETQYF
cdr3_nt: TGCGCCAGCAGCTTCACACCCGGAGAGGAGACCCAGTACTTC

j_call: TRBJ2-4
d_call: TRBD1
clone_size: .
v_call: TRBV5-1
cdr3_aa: CASSTGQGLGKNIQYF
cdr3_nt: TGCGCCAGCAGCACCGGACAGGGGTTGGGCAAAAACATTCAGTACTTC

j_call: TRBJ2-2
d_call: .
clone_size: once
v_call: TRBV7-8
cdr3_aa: CASSLMSSANTGELFF
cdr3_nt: TGTGCCAGCAGCTTAATGAGCAGCGCGAACACCGGGGAGCTGTTTTTT

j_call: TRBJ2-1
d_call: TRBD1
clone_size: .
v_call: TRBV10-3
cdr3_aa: CAISGQDEQFF
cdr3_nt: TGTGCCATCAGCGGACAGGATGAGCAGTTCTTC

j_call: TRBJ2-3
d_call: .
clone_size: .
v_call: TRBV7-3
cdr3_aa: CASSLGTGPTDTQYF
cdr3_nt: TGTGCCAGCAGCTTAGGTACAGGACCCACAGATACGCAGTATTTT

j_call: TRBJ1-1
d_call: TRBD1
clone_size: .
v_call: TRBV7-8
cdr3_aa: CASSLPNGARGGGFEVSNCTEAFF
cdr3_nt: TGTGCCAGCAGCCTTCCTAATGGGGCGAGAGGGGGCGGTTTCGAAGTGTCGAACTGCACTGAAGCTTTCTTT

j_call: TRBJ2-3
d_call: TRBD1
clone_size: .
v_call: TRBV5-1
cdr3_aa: CASSLLGGSTDTQYF
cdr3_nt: TGCGCCAGCAGCTTGCTAGGGGGCAGCACAGATACGCAGTATTTT

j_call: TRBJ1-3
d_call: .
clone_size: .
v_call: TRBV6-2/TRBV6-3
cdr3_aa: CASSYSGPNQGYTIYF
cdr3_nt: TGTGCCAGCAGTTACTCAGGACCTAATCAAGGATACACCATATATTTT

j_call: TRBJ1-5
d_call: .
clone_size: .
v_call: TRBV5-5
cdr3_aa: CASSLDANQPQHF
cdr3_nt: TGTGCCAGCAGCTTGGACGCCAATCAGCCCCAGCATTTT

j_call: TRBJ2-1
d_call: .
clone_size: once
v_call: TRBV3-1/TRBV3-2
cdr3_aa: CASSQVRDLQFF
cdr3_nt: TGTGCCAGCAGCCAAGTCCGGGACTTACAGTTCTTC

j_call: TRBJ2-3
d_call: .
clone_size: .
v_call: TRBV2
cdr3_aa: CASETFAHTQYF
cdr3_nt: TGTGCCAGCGAGACTTTTGCTCATACGCAGTATTTT

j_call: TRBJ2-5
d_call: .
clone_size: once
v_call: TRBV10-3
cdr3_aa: CAIGAGKGSGETQYF
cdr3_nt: TGTGCCATCGGGGCCGGCAAGGGGAGTGGGGAGACCCAGTACTTC

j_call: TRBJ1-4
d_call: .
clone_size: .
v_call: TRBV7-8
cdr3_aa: CASSPRAGRSEKLFF
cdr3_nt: TGTGCCAGCAGTCCCCGGGCGGGGAGGAGTGAAAAACTGTTTTTT

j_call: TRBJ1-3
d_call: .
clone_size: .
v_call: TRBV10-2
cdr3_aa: CASSVGSGIRSGNTIYF
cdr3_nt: TGCGCCAGCAGTGTTGGATCGGGGATCCGCTCTGGAAACACCATATATTTT

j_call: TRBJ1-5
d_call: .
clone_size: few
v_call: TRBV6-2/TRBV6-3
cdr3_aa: CASSYVGGNQPQHF
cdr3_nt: TGTGCCAGCAGTTACGTGGGCGGCAATCAGCCCCAGCATTTT

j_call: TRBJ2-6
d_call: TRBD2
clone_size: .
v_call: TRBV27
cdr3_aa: CVRAGDGANVLTF
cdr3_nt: TGTGTCCGGGCGGGGGATGGGGCCAACGTCCTGACTTTC

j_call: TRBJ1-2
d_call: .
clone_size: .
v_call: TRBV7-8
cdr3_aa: CASSTRLDGVGGYTF
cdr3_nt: TGTGCCAGCAGCACGAGATTGGACGGGGTCGGGGGCTACACCTTC

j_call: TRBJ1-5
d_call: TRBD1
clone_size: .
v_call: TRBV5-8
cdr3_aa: CASSLASNRGEERTQPQHF
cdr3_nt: TGTGCCAGCAGCTTGGCCTCGAACAGGGGAGAAGAAAGGACCCAGCCCCAGCATTTT

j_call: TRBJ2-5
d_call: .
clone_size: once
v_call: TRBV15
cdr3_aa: CATSRGGSQETQYF
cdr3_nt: TGTGCCACCAGCAGAGGAGGAAGCCAAGAGACCCAGTACTTC

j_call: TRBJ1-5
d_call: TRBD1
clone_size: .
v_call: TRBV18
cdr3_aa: CASSRSQGAGSNQPQHF
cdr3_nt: TGTGCCAGCTCACGATCCCAGGGGGCCGGGAGCAATCAGCCCCAGCATTTT

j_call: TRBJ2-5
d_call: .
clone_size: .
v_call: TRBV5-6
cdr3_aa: CASSSGFLETQYF
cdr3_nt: TGTGCCAGCAGCTCAGGGTTTCTGGAGACCCAGTACTTC

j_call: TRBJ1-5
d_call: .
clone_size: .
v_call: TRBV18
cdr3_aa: CASSPGIIQPQHF
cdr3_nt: TGTGCCAGCTCACCAGGGATAATTCAGCCCCAGCATTTT

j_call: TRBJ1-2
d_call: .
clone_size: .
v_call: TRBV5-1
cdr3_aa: CASSFEAPTYGYTF
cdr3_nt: TGCGCCAGCAGCTTCGAGGCCCCAACCTATGGCTACACCTTC

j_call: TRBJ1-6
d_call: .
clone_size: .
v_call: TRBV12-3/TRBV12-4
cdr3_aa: CASSFPNSPLHF
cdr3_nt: TGTGCCAGCAGTTTCCCCAATTCACCCCTCCACTTT